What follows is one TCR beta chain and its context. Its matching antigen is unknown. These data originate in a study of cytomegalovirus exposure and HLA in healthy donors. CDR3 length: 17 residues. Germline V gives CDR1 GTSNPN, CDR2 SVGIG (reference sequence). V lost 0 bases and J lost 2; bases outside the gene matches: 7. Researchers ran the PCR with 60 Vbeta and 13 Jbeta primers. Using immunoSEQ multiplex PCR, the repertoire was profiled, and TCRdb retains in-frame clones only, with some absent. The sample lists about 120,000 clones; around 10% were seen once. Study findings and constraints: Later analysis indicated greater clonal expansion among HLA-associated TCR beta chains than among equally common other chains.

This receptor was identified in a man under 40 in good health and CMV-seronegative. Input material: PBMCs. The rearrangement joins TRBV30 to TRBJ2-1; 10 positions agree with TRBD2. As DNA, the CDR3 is TGTGCCTGGAGTGTAGCCCGGACTAGCGGCGCCTACAATGAGCAGTTCTTC. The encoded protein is CAWSVARTSGAYNEQFF.